Sequencing of this TCR beta chain was carried out in a study of blood T cells in healthy people across ages (dated by TCRdb to about 2015). Looking at the study overall: In model experiments, roughly one uniquely barcoded TCR beta cDNA molecule per two T cells was captured by template switching. Age-related changes in TCR beta repertoire diversity were measured in the study by deep sequencing normalized with unique cDNA molecular identifiers. Four age groups were formed from the donors: young (average around 15 years), middle-aged (roughly 38), aged (62) and long-lived (about 75). Two additional independent replicas of 1 million unique cDNA reads from the same blood draw were analyzed for two donors (one aged 18 to 30 and one aged 80 or older). The paper's findings and limits, for the study overall: Estimates of total diversity based on one million sequenced T cells were regarded as lower bounds and as underestimates. Compared with the aged group, the long-lived group had more naive CD4+ T cells, fewer expanded clones and increased TCR diversity, suggesting age selection. The CMV infection status of donors was not known, potentially confounding age-related changes in expanded clonotypes. Conclusive comparison of naive and antigen-experienced compartments was prevented by the profiling of bulk unsorted PBMCs. There was a strong correlation between observed TCR beta diversity and the percentage of naive T cells measured by flow cytometry. As age increased, observed TCR beta diversity per million T cells dropped in a roughly linear way, and a significant reduction was already evident by age around 41.

As for this clonotype: Its target antigen remains unknown. No much larger clonotype is one base removed from it; base qualities were not supplied.

Spanning cysteine to phenylalanine, the CDR3 consists of 15 amino acids. The entry retains the CDR3 DNA only, 45 bases that are in frame from base 1. CDR1 is given as SGHAT and CDR2 as FQNNGV, both from the germline V gene. Relative to germline, V is 1 base shorter and J is 6 bases shorter, with 14 bases between their ends. The approximately 39 donors, aged about 6 to 100 years, were systemically healthy Caucasian individuals from Russia. Each donor gave 8 to 10 milliliters of peripheral blood, drawn into EDTA-treated Vacutainer tubes. Ficoll-Paque density-gradient centrifugation was used to isolate PBMCs, with at least 6.5 million per sample. Total RNA, at least 6 micrograms per sample, was extracted from PBMCs with Trizol reagent. For every donor, flow cytometry on a PBMC aliquot measured the percentage of naive CD45RAhigh/CD27high T cells. Library preparation was by 5' RACE. For sequencing, an Illumina HiSeq 2500 was employed. A second roughly 6 to 11 cycle PCR used a sample-barcoded 5' primer and a J-beta primer mix. A unique molecular identifier was introduced onto each TCR beta cDNA molecule by a template-switch 5' adaptor carrying 12 random nucleotides. Each sample yielded at least 3 million CDR3-containing paired-end reads. All of the RNA was converted into first-strand cDNA using the Mint cDNA synthesis kit, with a TRBC-specific oligonucleotide serving as the primer. After uracil-DNA glycosylase treatment, a first 18-cycle PCR used universal primers M1SS and BC2_uni_R on all cDNA. In the paper's pipeline: For normalization, 1 million high-quality reads, each with a distinct molecular identifier, were randomly selected from each sample. Reads sharing molecular identifiers were discarded rather than binned into consensus sequences. CDR3 identification, clonotype clustering and error correction used MiTCR with a Q25 quality threshold and the strictest error-elimination algorithm. A nonparametric unseen species model with Euler transformation was used to estimate lower-bound total TCR beta diversity. The public sequencing data were trimmed at Q25 with fastp and processed into clonotypes with MiXCR by TCRdb, which kept only in-frame beta chains. Rows with one shared CDR3 protein collapse into an entry with the most common genes and DNA. The V and J calls shown here were made by TCRdb, not taken from the authors' results. The sample table records around 820,000 distinct CDR3 sequences; approximately 25% of these occur just once. The ten largest clones take up around 3.6% of the sample.

This same sample was also taken into another study, of T cells of mothers and their children. The second investigation adds: Nine systemically healthy Caucasian individuals served as donors, namely three mothers together with their six children. cDNA synthesis used all of the extracted RNA, with about 1.5 ug of RNA in each 15 ul reaction. In the second PCR, the M1S primer added sample barcodes and 2-4 random nucleotides. More than 8 million TCR beta CDR3 reads were obtained from each mother, and roughly 3.1 million reads were obtained from each child. Thymic selection similarly shapes TCR recombination output in related and unrelated pairs, with minor effect from inherited differences. Normalized repertoire overlap in related mother-child pairs was always slightly higher than in unrelated mother-child pairs, but the difference was never significant. No persistent microchimeric T cell clones were found, with a detection sensitivity of 75 to 100 clones per million clonotypes. The study used deep NGS to compare TCR beta repertoires of mothers and children, seeking features distinguishing related mother-child pairs from unrelated individuals. Mothers averaged roughly 40 +/- 4 years of age and children averaged about 10 +/- 4 years. After adapter ligation was performed with NEBNext reagents, the libraries were sequenced on an Illumina HiSeq 2000 with 100+100 nt paired-end reads. Mother and child libraries were prepared a month apart and sequenced in separate runs to prevent cross-contamination. Between roughly 500,000 and 2,300,000 distinct TCR beta clonotypes were identified per donor. Naive TCR beta clonotypes were estimated from low-frequency clonotypes matched to each donor's FACS-determined naive share, without sorting.

The V and J genes are TRBV11-2 and TRBJ2-3, with a weak D call of TRBD2 (7 bases match). The specimen was blood. The source of this sequence is a boy between 5 and 17 years old in good health. CDR3 region: CASSLVGGAGDTQYF. The DNA sequence is given as TGTGCCAGCAGCTTAGTTGGGGGGGCCGGTGATACGCAGTATTTT.